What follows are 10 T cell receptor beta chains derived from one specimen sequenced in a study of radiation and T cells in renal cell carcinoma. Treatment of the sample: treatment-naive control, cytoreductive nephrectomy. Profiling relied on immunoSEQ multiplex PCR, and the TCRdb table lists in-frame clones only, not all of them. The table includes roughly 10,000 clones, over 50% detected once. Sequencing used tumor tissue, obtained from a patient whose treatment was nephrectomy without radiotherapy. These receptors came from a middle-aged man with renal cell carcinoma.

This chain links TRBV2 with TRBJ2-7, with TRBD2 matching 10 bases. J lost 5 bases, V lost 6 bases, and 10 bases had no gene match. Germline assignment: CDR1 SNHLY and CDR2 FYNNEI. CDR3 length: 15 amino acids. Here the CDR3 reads CASRVAGGTPNEQYF. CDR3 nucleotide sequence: TGTGCCAGCAGAGTAGCGGGAGGCACCCCCAACGAGCAGTACTTC. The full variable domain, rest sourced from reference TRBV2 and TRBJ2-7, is EPEVTQTPSHQVTQMGQEVILRCVPISNHLYFYWYRQILGQKVEFLVSFYNNEISEKSEIFDDQFSVERPDGSNFTLKIRSTKLEDSAMYFCASRVAGGTPNEQYFGPGTRLTVT.

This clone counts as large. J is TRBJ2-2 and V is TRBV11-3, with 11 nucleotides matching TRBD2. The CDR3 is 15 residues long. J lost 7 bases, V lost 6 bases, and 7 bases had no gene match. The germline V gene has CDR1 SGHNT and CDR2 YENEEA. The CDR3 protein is CASSTGTSGGGELFF. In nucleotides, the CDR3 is TGTGCCAGCAGTACCGGGACTAGCGGAGGCGGGGAGCTGTTTTTT.

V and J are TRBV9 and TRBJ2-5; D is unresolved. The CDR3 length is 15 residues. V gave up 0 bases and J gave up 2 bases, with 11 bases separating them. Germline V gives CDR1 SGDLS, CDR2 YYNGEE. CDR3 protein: CASSVDRSAQETQYF. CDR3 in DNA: TGTGCCAGCAGCGTAGATAGGTCAGCTCAAGAGACCCAGTACTTC.

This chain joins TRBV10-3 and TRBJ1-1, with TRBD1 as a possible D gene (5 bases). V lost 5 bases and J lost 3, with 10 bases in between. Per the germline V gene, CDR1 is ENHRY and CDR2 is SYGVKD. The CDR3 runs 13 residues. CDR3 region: CAISFGGDTEAFF. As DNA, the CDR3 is TGTGCCATCAGTTTTGGGGGGGACACTGAAGCTTTCTTT.

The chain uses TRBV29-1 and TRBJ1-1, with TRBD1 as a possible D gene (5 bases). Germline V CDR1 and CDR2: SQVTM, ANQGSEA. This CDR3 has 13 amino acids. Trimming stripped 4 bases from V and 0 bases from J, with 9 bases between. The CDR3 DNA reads TGCAGCGTTGGAGGGGCAGTGAACACTGAAGCTTTCTTT. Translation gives CSVGGAVNTEAFF.

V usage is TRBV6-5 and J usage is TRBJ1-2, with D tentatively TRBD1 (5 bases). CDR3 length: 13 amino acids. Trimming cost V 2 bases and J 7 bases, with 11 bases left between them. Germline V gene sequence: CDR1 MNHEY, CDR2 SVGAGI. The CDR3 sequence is CASSYRQGGGYTF. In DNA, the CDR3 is TGTGCCAGCAGTTACAGGCAGGGAGGTGGCTACACCTTC.

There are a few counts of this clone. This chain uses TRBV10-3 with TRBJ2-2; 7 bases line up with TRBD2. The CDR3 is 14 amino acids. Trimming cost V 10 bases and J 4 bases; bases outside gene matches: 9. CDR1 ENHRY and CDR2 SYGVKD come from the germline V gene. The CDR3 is CATGLEDFTGELFF. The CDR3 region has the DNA TGTGCCACCGGACTAGAGGATTTCACCGGGGAGCTGTTTTTT.

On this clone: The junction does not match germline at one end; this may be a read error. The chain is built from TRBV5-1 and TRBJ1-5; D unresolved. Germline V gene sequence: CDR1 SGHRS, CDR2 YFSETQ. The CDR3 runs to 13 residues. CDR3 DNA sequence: TGTGCCAGCAGCTTGACCGGGGAAAGGCCCCAGCATTTT. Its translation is CASSLTGERPQHF.

The CDR3 protein is CAIRLDSETYEQYF. In DNA form, the CDR3 reads TGTGCCATCCGTCTCGATAGCGAAACCTACGAGCAGTACTTC. The gene calls are TRBV10-3 and TRBJ2-7; D is possibly TRBD2 (5 bases). In germline, CDR1 is ENHRY, CDR2 SYGVKD. The CDR3 covers 14 residues. V shed 8 bases and J shed 2 bases, with 16 bases lying between them.

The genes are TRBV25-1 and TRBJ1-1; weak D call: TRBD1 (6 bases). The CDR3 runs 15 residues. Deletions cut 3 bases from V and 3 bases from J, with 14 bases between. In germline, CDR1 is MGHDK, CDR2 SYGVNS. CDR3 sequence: CASSDRSGEYTEAFF. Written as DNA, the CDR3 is TGTGCCAGCAGTGACAGGTCAGGGGAGTACACTGAAGCTTTCTTT.